A selection of T cell receptor beta chains follows, all from one sample in a study of human thymus T cells. The protocol was immunoSEQ multiplex PCR, while the TCRdb copy is restricted to in-frame clones and leaves out a portion. The sample contains about 78,000 clones, 90% to 98% of which appear only once. Sequencing was done on a sample of thymus tissue. The receptors were sampled from a boy under three years old with a congenital heart defect but otherwise immunologically healthy. The CDR3 runs from the conserved cysteine through the conserved F or W. A D gene is named only where the DNA matches it firmly. Size tells how often a clone was seen (once, few, many) or the class of an expanded clone, and some rows leave it out.

CDR3 DNA: TGTGCCAGCAGTGACTCGTACCGATATAGCAATCAGCCCCAGCATTTT
CDR3 protein: CASSDSYRYSNQPQHF
D gene: -
V gene: TRBV6-4
clone size: -
J gene: TRBJ1-5

CDR3 DNA: TGTGCCAGCAGTTTTAACAGGGCATGGAGAGTTCGACCGCAGGTAGGAAATCAGCCCCAGCATTTT
CDR3 protein: CASSFNRAWRVRPQVGNQPQHF
D gene: -
V gene: TRBV28
clone size: -
J gene: TRBJ1-5

CDR3 DNA: TGCAGTGCTTCTGAGGAGACCCAGTACTTC
CDR3 protein: CSASEETQYF
D gene: -
V gene: TRBV20-1
clone size: once
J gene: TRBJ2-5

CDR3 DNA: TGTGCCACCAGACAGGGGCCGAGCCCTGCCCTTTCACCCCTCCACTTT
CDR3 protein: CATRQGPSPALSPLHF
D gene: -
V gene: TRBV21-1
clone size: -
J gene: TRBJ1-6

CDR3 DNA: TGCGCCAGCAATCCCCTGAGGGTTCGGGATGAGCAGTTCTTC
CDR3 protein: CASNPLRVRDEQFF
D gene: -
V gene: TRBV5-1
clone size: once
J gene: TRBJ2-1

CDR3 DNA: TGTGCCAGCAGTTACTCGGGGGATGGCTACACCTTC
CDR3 protein: CASSYSGDGYTF
D gene: -
V gene: TRBV6-5
clone size: few
J gene: TRBJ1-2

CDR3 DNA: TGTGCCAGCAGCCCAAAAGCGTGGGTGCGGGGGGAGCGTGCAGATACGCAGTATTTT
CDR3 protein: CASSPKAWVRGERADTQYF
D gene: TRBD2
V gene: TRBV9
clone size: -
J gene: TRBJ2-3

CDR3 DNA: TGTGCCAGCAGTGTCTGGACAGGGATGCCCTACAATGAGCAGTTCTTC
CDR3 protein: CASSVWTGMPYNEQFF
D gene: TRBD1
V gene: TRBV6-1
clone size: -
J gene: TRBJ2-1

CDR3 DNA: TGTGCCACCAGCAGAGATCACCCGGGACAGGGGGGCACCGGGGAGCTGTTTTTT
CDR3 protein: CATSRDHPGQGGTGELFF
D gene: TRBD1
V gene: TRBV15
clone size: -
J gene: TRBJ2-2

CDR3 DNA: TGTGCCAGCAGCCCTGTTGGAGCGGCAGATACGCAGTATTTT
CDR3 protein: CASSPVGAADTQYF
D gene: -
V gene: TRBV7-9
clone size: -
J gene: TRBJ2-3

CDR3 DNA: TGTGCCAGCAGTCGACGACAGGGTCCCACCTACAATGAGCAGTTCTTC
CDR3 protein: CASSRRQGPTYNEQFF
D gene: TRBD1
V gene: TRBV28
clone size: -
J gene: TRBJ2-1

CDR3 DNA: TGTGCCAGCAGTTCCGGGACTACCTCTTCCTACGAGCAGTACTTC
CDR3 protein: CASSSGTTSSYEQYF
D gene: TRBD2
V gene: TRBV5-4
clone size: -
J gene: TRBJ2-7

CDR3 DNA: TGTGCCAGCAGTTTATCGTGGGGCAGGGGCAACTATGGCTACACCTTC
CDR3 protein: CASSLSWGRGNYGYTF
D gene: -
V gene: TRBV27
clone size: -
J gene: TRBJ1-2

CDR3 DNA: TGTGCCAGCAGCCCTAAAGCGGGGGGCTGGAAGGCCCTCCACTTT
CDR3 protein: CASSPKAGGWKALHF
D gene: -
V gene: TRBV11-2
clone size: -
J gene: TRBJ1-6

CDR3 DNA: TGTGCCAGCAGTTTAGGGGGGGGTACTGAAGCTTTCTTT
CDR3 protein: CASSLGGGTEAFF
D gene: -
V gene: TRBV27
clone size: -
J gene: TRBJ1-1

CDR3 DNA: TGTGCCAGCAGCTTCGAGGGGAATTCACCCCTCCACTTT
CDR3 protein: CASSFEGNSPLHF
D gene: -
V gene: TRBV5-5
clone size: -
J gene: TRBJ1-6

CDR3 DNA: TGCGCCAGCAGCCAAGACCCGGATTATTCTCGCTACACCTTC
CDR3 protein: CASSQDPDYSRYTF
D gene: -
V gene: TRBV4-3
clone size: -
J gene: TRBJ1-2

CDR3 DNA: TGTGCCAGCTCACCGTCCGGAAACACCATATATTTT
CDR3 protein: CASSPSGNTIYF
D gene: -
V gene: TRBV18
clone size: -
J gene: TRBJ1-3

CDR3 DNA: TGTGCCAGTAGTGCGACGGGTGGCCGGGGGACAGATACGCAGTATTTT
CDR3 protein: CASSATGGRGTDTQYF
D gene: -
V gene: TRBV19
clone size: -
J gene: TRBJ2-3

CDR3 DNA: TGTGCCAGCAGCTCACCGGGACAGTCCTACAATGAGCAGTTCTTC
CDR3 protein: CASSSPGQSYNEQFF
D gene: TRBD1
V gene: TRBV5-6
clone size: once
J gene: TRBJ2-1

CDR3 DNA: TGCGCCAGCAGCCAACCTCCGCAACTTGGAGGCACTGAAGCTTTCTTT
CDR3 protein: CASSQPPQLGGTEAFF
D gene: -
V gene: TRBV4-1
clone size: -
J gene: TRBJ1-1

CDR3 DNA: TGTGCCAGCAGCCTTGGGACAGGGACGATACAAGAGACCCAGTACTTC
CDR3 protein: CASSLGTGTIQETQYF
D gene: TRBD1
V gene: TRBV28
clone size: -
J gene: TRBJ2-5

CDR3 DNA: TGTGCCAGCAAGACTCCGGACCGCACAGATACGCAGTATTTT
CDR3 protein: CASKTPDRTDTQYF
D gene: -
V gene: TRBV6-6
clone size: -
J gene: TRBJ2-3

CDR3 DNA: TGTGCCAGCAGTGAAGATGTTACAGGGAGGAATCAGCCCCAGCATTTT
CDR3 protein: CASSEDVTGRNQPQHF
D gene: -
V gene: TRBV6-1
clone size: -
J gene: TRBJ1-5

CDR3 DNA: TGTGCCAGCAGCTTGGCCCGCCGGGTCATGAACACTGAAGCTTTCTTT
CDR3 protein: CASSLARRVMNTEAFF
D gene: -
V gene: TRBV5-6
clone size: -
J gene: TRBJ1-1

CDR3 DNA: TGTGCCAGCAGCGTCGGGACAGAGGGCCCTAATGAAAAACTGTTTTTT
CDR3 protein: CASSVGTEGPNEKLFF
D gene: TRBD1
V gene: TRBV5-4
clone size: -
J gene: TRBJ1-4

CDR3 DNA: TGCAGTGCGGCAGGCAGTTACGAGCAGTACTTC
CDR3 protein: CSAAGSYEQYF
D gene: -
V gene: TRBV20-1
clone size: -
J gene: TRBJ2-7

CDR3 DNA: TGTGCCAGCAGTGAACGCCTAGCGGGACTAACCCCCACAGATACGCAGTATTTT
CDR3 protein: CASSERLAGLTPTDTQYF
D gene: TRBD2
V gene: TRBV6-1
clone size: -
J gene: TRBJ2-3

CDR3 DNA: TGTGCCAGCAGCTCCCATCCCAATTCACCCCTCCACTTT
CDR3 protein: CASSSHPNSPLHF
D gene: -
V gene: TRBV7-2
clone size: -
J gene: TRBJ1-6

CDR3 DNA: TGCGCCAGCAGCCGCCAACCCGCGGCAATAGGGGCTAGCGGATCAAGCTCCTACGAGCAGTACTTC
CDR3 protein: CASSRQPAAIGASGSSSYEQYF
D gene: TRBD2
V gene: TRBV4-1
clone size: -
J gene: TRBJ2-7

CDR3 DNA: TGCGCCAGCAGCTCGGGACGGACCCTAGCCAAAAACATTCAGTACTTC
CDR3 protein: CASSSGRTLAKNIQYF
D gene: -
V gene: TRBV5-1
clone size: -
J gene: TRBJ2-4

CDR3 DNA: TGTGCCAGCAGCTCCGCGCCGCCGACAGGGGGGGGCAATGAGCAGTTCTTC
CDR3 protein: CASSSAPPTGGGNEQFF
D gene: TRBD1
V gene: TRBV7-8
clone size: -
J gene: TRBJ2-1

CDR3 DNA: TGTGCCAGCAGCTTAGGCTCTACTGGGGCAGGGGAGCACAATGAGCAGTTCTTC
CDR3 protein: CASSLGSTGAGEHNEQFF
D gene: -
V gene: TRBV11-2
clone size: -
J gene: TRBJ2-1

CDR3 DNA: TGCGCCAGCAGTCAAAACGGGACTGCCAGCATGAACACTGAAGCTTTCTTT
CDR3 protein: CASSQNGTASMNTEAFF
D gene: -
V gene: TRBV23-1
clone size: -
J gene: TRBJ1-1

CDR3 DNA: TGCGCCAGCAGCCAAGAACTCCCCTCTCTAGGGACTAGCGATAAAGGCACCGGGGAGCTGTTTTTT
CDR3 protein: CASSQELPSLGTSDKGTGELFF
D gene: TRBD2
V gene: TRBV4-1
clone size: -
J gene: TRBJ2-2

CDR3 DNA: TGCGCCAGCAGCCAAGACCAGGGGTACCCGGAGACCCAGTACTTC
CDR3 protein: CASSQDQGYPETQYF
D gene: -
V gene: TRBV4-1
clone size: -
J gene: TRBJ2-5

CDR3 DNA: TGCGCCAGCAGCCACAAATCCGGCGGGAGACGCTCCTACAATGAGCAGTTCTTC
CDR3 protein: CASSHKSGGRRSYNEQFF
D gene: TRBD2
V gene: TRBV4-1
clone size: -
J gene: TRBJ2-1

CDR3 DNA: TGTGCCAGCAGCCAAAACCGGACAGGGTGGCCCGATAACTATGGCTACACCTTC
CDR3 protein: CASSQNRTGWPDNYGYTF
D gene: TRBD1
V gene: TRBV5-6
clone size: -
J gene: TRBJ1-2

CDR3 DNA: TGTGCCAGCAGCCAGGACGAAGCTCAGGACAGGGGAGGAGAGACCCAGTACTTC
CDR3 protein: CASSQDEAQDRGGETQYF
D gene: TRBD1
V gene: TRBV4-2
clone size: once
J gene: TRBJ2-5

CDR3 DNA: TGTGCCACTCGACAGGAGGCCTACGAGCAGTACTTC
CDR3 protein: CATRQEAYEQYF
D gene: -
V gene: TRBV10-3
clone size: -
J gene: TRBJ2-7

CDR3 DNA: TGTGCCAGCATGTGGACTAGCGGGGCGCGGGAGCAGTACTTC
CDR3 protein: CASMWTSGAREQYF
D gene: TRBD2
V gene: TRBV2
clone size: -
J gene: TRBJ2-7

CDR3 DNA: TGTGCCAGCTCACCGGGGCACGGAAGGGAGACCCAGTACTTC
CDR3 protein: CASSPGHGRETQYF
D gene: -
V gene: TRBV18
clone size: -
J gene: TRBJ2-5

CDR3 DNA: TGTGCCTCCTCGGGGGGGCGCGAGGGGGCAACTAATGAAAAACTGTTTTTT
CDR3 protein: CASSGGREGATNEKLFF
D gene: -
V gene: TRBV10-3
clone size: -
J gene: TRBJ1-4

CDR3 DNA: TGTGCCAGCAGTGAAGGCGGGGAAACCTACGAGCAGTACTTC
CDR3 protein: CASSEGGETYEQYF
D gene: -
V gene: TRBV6-1
clone size: -
J gene: TRBJ2-7

CDR3 DNA: TGTGCCAGCTCACCACCGAGGTACACTGAAGCTTTCTTT
CDR3 protein: CASSPPRYTEAFF
D gene: -
V gene: TRBV18
clone size: -
J gene: TRBJ1-1